The rows below give T cell receptor beta chains drawn from one sample of a study of blood T cell dynamics during melanoma immunotherapy. The assay was immunoSEQ multiplex PCR, and TCRdb's table has in-frame clones only and misses some. Of 10,000 to 13,000 clones in the sample, around nine tenths were seen once. The sequences come from blood, collected from a patient treated with checkpoint blockade. The receptors were sampled from a human donor with melanoma. Both conserved end residues are part of each CDR3. The D gene is left open where the match is weak. Clone size is shown for a subset of rows, as once, few, many or a class of expanded clone.

v_gene	len	j_gene	abundance	d_gene	CDR3aa	CDR3nt
TRBV12-5	15	TRBJ2-6	once	TRBD1	CASGKGQAGANVLTF	TGTGCTAGTGGTAAGGGACAGGCTGGGGCCAACGTCCTGACTTTC
TRBV7-8	16	TRBJ2-2	NA	TRBD2	CASSTIAGGGTGELFF	TGTGCCAGCAGCACGATAGCGGGGGGAGGGACCGGGGAGCTGTTTTTT
TRBV5-1	14	TRBJ2-5	NA	NA	CASSLEQEGETQYF	TGCGCCAGCAGCTTGGAGCAGGAGGGGGAGACCCAGTACTTC
TRBV29-1	13	TRBJ1-3	NA	NA	CSAAVGGGNTIYF	TGCAGCGCCGCGGTGGGGGGTGGAAACACCATATATTTT
TRBV19	16	TRBJ1-3	NA	NA	CASIDPGYLSGNTIYF	TGTGCCAGTATTGATCCGGGGTACCTCTCTGGAAACACCATATATTTT
TRBV6-1	14	TRBJ1-2	NA	TRBD1	CASSGTTGARGYTF	TGTGCCAGCAGTGGGACAACAGGGGCTCGAGGCTACACCTTC
TRBV4-3	16	TRBJ2-2	NA	NA	CASSQASPPGTGELFF	TGCGCCAGCAGCCAAGCAAGCCCTCCGGGGACCGGGGAGCTGTTTTTT
TRBV7-8	16	TRBJ1-1	NA	NA	CASSLGHGGMNTEAFF	TGTGCCAGCAGCTTAGGTCATGGGGGAATGAACACTGAAGCTTTCTTT
TRBV4-3	16	TRBJ1-1	NA	NA	CASSHSTQGGNTEAFF	TGCGCCAGCAGCCACTCTACCCAGGGAGGCAACACTGAAGCTTTCTTT
TRBV7-3	15	TRBJ1-1	NA	NA	CASSLTGEGYTEAFF	TGTGCCAGCAGCTTAACGGGCGAGGGGTACACTGAAGCTTTCTTT
TRBV7-6	12	TRBJ2-2	NA	NA	CASSPRRGELFF	TGTGCCAGCAGCCCCCGCAGGGGGGAGCTGTTTTTT
TRBV7-9	14	TRBJ1-1	NA	TRBD1	CASRKQGAGTEAFF	TGTGCCAGCAGGAAACAGGGGGCAGGAACTGAAGCTTTCTTT
TRBV10-3	16	TRBJ1-1	NA	TRBD1	CAISGKTGAWVTEAFF	TGTGCCATCAGTGGAAAGACAGGGGCGTGGGTCACTGAAGCTTTCTTT
TRBV18	13	TRBJ1-1	NA	TRBD1	CASSQGTGAEAFF	TGTGCCAGCTCCCAGGGAACAGGGGCTGAAGCTTTCTTT
TRBV19	16	TRBJ1-1	NA	TRBD1	CASSKNPGTANTEAFF	TGTGCCAGTAGTAAAAACCCTGGGACAGCGAACACTGAAGCTTTCTTT
TRBV5-6	14	TRBJ2-3	NA	NA	CASSSSGQTDTQYF	TGTGCCAGCAGCTCGTCCGGACAAACAGATACGCAGTATTTT